The 29 T cell receptor beta chains below all came from one sample that was sequenced in a study of blood T cell repertoires in COVID-19. Profiling relied on immunoSEQ multiplex PCR, and the TCRdb table lists in-frame clones only, not all of them. In the table there are under 150,000 clones, over 80% of which are singletons. Sequencing used peripheral blood. Receptor source: a woman aged 45-65 years with acute or convalescent COVID-19.

This chain uses TRBV28 with TRBJ1-5; 7 positions agree with TRBD1. The germline V gene has CDR1 MDHEN and CDR2 SYDVKM. There are 14 residues in the CDR3. The junction had 11 bases not matched to a gene; V was cut back by 6 bases and J by 9 bases. CDR3 region: CASRRTGALGPQHF. CDR3 in DNA: TGTGCCAGCAGACGAACAGGGGCCCTGGGGCCCCAGCATTTT.

The chain links TRBV19 to TRBJ2-1; the match to TRBD2 covers 11 bases. The length of the CDR3 is 15 residues. V shed 5 bases and J 2 bases; nucleotides not matched to a gene: 2. The germline V gene has CDR1 LNHDA and CDR2 SQIVND (reference sequence). CDR3: CASSSTSGAYNEQFF. The DNA for the CDR3 is TGTGCCAGTAGTTCGACTAGCGGGGCCTACAATGAGCAGTTCTTC.

V is TRBV28 and J is TRBJ2-3, with 10 bases fitting TRBD2. CDR1 MDHEN and CDR2 SYDVKM come from the germline V gene. The CDR3 extends over 17 amino acids. V gave up 1 base and J gave up 1 base; unmatched junction bases: 5. Here the CDR3 reads CASSLLETSGRTDTQYF. Here the CDR3 DNA reads TGTGCCAGCAGTTTATTGGAGACTAGCGGGCGCACAGATACGCAGTATTTT. Looking up the rest from reference TRBV28 and TRBJ2-3 gives the full variable domain: DVKVTQSSRYLVKRTGEKVFLECVQDMDHENMFWYRQDPGLGLRLIYFSYDVKMKEKGDIPEGYSVSREKKERFSLILESASTNQTSMYLCASSLLETSGRTDTQYFGPGTRLTVL.

The CDR3 spells CASSPHGTGGAFF. CDR3 coding DNA: TGTGCCAGCAGCCCCCACGGTACCGGTGGAGCTTTCTTT. The chain employs TRBV7-3 and TRBJ1-1; D not certain. V was shortened by 5 bases and J by 10 bases, with 17 bases between the two germline ends. Germline assignment: CDR1 SGHTA and CDR2 FQGTGA. The CDR3 is 13 amino acids.

The V call is TRBV13, the J call TRBJ2-1; the D gene is possibly TRBD2 (6 bases). V lost 0 bases to trimming and J lost 6 bases, with 12 bases between them. CDR1 and CDR2 (germline): PRHDT, FYEKMQ (reference sequence). CDR3 length: 15 amino acids. The CDR3 region is CASSLGGTGVNEQFF. The CDR3 DNA sequence: TGTGCCAGCAGCTTAGGTGGGACGGGGGTCAATGAGCAGTTCTTC.

The chain recombines TRBV7-3 with TRBJ1-5; D gene ambiguous. This CDR3 has 13 amino acids. V lost 3 bases and J lost 8, with 11 bases in between. Germline-derived CDR1 and CDR2 are SGHTA and FQGTGA. CDR3 sequence: CASSFGFEEPQHF. For the CDR3, the DNA is TGTGCCAGCAGCTTCGGATTTGAGGAGCCCCAGCATTTT. Together with reference TRBV7-3 and TRBJ1-5, the CDR3 gives the full variable domain: GAGVSQTPSNKVTEKGKYVELRCDPISGHTALYWYRQSLGQGPEFLIYFQGTGAADDSGLPNDRFFAVRPEGSVSTLKIQRTERGDSAVYLCASSFGFEEPQHFGDGTRLSIL.

This clone was detected only once. V is TRBV25-1 and J is TRBJ1-1; a possible D gene is TRBD1 (5 bases). CDR3 length equals 14 residues. Trimming pared 1 base from V and 6 bases from J, leaving 12 bases between. The germline V gene has CDR1 MGHDK and CDR2 SYGVNS. CDR3 bases: TGTGCCAGCAGTGAATCAGGGTTTCTCCCTGAAGCTTTCTTT. Amino acids: CASSESGFLPEAFF.

J is TRBJ2-1 and V is TRBV21-1; TRBD2 is taken as the D call from the table, unchecked against the DNA. TRBV21-1 is shown as a pseudogene. This CDR3 region has 15 residues. The CDR3 region has the DNA TGTGCCAGCAGCTCACCAGAGGAGGGGCGGAATGAGCAGTTCTTC. Translating gives CASSSPEEGRNEQFF.

J is TRBJ2-7 and V is TRBV18; 8 bases agree with TRBD1. The CDR3 sequence is 16 residues long. The germline CDR1 and CDR2 sequences are KGHSH and LQKENI. V shed 3 bases and J 1 base; nucleotides not matched to a gene: 8. CDR3: CASSPRQGKTSYEQYF. CDR3 DNA sequence: TGTGCCAGCTCACCTAGACAGGGGAAGACGTCCTACGAGCAGTACTTC.

V usage is TRBV24-1 and J usage is TRBJ1-2, with 8 bases fitting TRBD1. The CDR3 length is 12 residues. V lost 11 bases and J lost 10; bases outside the gene matches: 11. Germline CDR1 and CDR2: KGHDR and SFDVKD. The CDR3 protein is CASGQGVFDYTF. The CDR3 coding sequence is TGTGCCAGTGGACAGGGAGTTTTTGACTACACCTTC.

V and J are TRBV28 and TRBJ1-1; D gene ambiguous. This CDR3 is built from 12 residues. The germline CDR1 and CDR2 sequences are MDHEN and SYDVKM. The germline V and J ends were trimmed by 3 bases and 10 bases, with 12 bases remaining between them. CDR3 protein: CASSFKTLAAFF. The CDR3 bases are TGTGCCAGCAGTTTTAAAACGCTGGCAGCTTTCTTT.

The rearrangement joins TRBV3-1 (or the pseudogene TRBV3-2) to TRBJ1-1; 7 bases fit TRBD1. The germline V gene has CDR1 LGHDT and CDR2 YNNKEL (reference sequence). The V segment lost 7 bases and the J segment 3 bases; nucleotides outside the gene matches: 8. CDR3 length: 14 residues. DNA for the CDR3: TGTGCCAGCAAACCAAACAGGGGCCACACTGAAGCTTTCTTT. It specifies CASKPNRGHTEAFF.

The rearrangement uses TRBV7-2 and TRBJ1-2, with a tentative D call TRBD1 (5 bases). The germline gives CDR1 SGHTA, CDR2 FQGNSA. This CDR3 has 12 residues. Trimming cost V 1 base and J 6 bases, with 6 bases left between them. Written as DNA, the CDR3 is TGTGCCAGCAGCTTAGAAGGGGATGGCTACACCTTC. This translates into CASSLEGDGYTF.

This rearrangement joins TRBV9 to TRBJ2-2; 8 bases match TRBD2. Germline V lookup: CDR1 SGDLS, CDR2 YYNGEE. Unmatched junction bases numbered 8, after V lost 0 bases and J lost 7 bases. The CDR3 is 16 amino acids. The CDR3 here is CASSVVSGGPSGELFF. The CDR3 DNA follows: TGTGCCAGCAGCGTAGTGTCGGGAGGGCCGAGCGGGGAGCTGTTTTTT.

This chain uses TRBV4-3 with TRBJ2-1; 11 nucleotides line up with TRBD2. This CDR3 comprises 17 residues. V lost 4 bases, J lost 3 bases, and 8 bases stayed unmatched. The germline gives CDR1 LGHNA, CDR2 YSLEER. This CDR3 reads CASSRKWGTSGYNEQFF. For the CDR3, the DNA is TGCGCCAGCAGCCGAAAATGGGGGACTAGCGGCTACAATGAGCAGTTCTTC.

This chain links TRBV6-5 with TRBJ1-1, with D possibly matching TRBD1 (5 bases). Germline assignment: CDR1 MNHEY and CDR2 SVGAGI. The CDR3 is 12 amino acids. Trimming stripped 6 bases from V and 7 bases from J, with 12 bases between. The DNA for the CDR3 is TGTGCCAGCAGCCCCACAGGAGTTGAAGCTTTCTTT. This gives the protein CASSPTGVEAFF.

V usage is TRBV5-4 and J usage is TRBJ1-1; D is unclear. This CDR3 is 12 amino acids long. Germline-derived CDR1 and CDR2 are SGHNT and YYREEE (reference sequence). V was pared by 5 bases and J by 0 bases, with 5 bases between. This CDR3 is CASRAVNTEAFF. CDR3 sequence (DNA): TGTGCCAGCAGGGCAGTGAACACTGAAGCTTTCTTT.

The chain employs TRBV6-4 and TRBJ2-1; D might be TRBD2 (6 bases). The germline V gene has CDR1 MRHNA and CDR2 SNTAGT. The CDR3 has 15 residues. The ends were cut back, 5 bases at V and 7 bases at J, with 18 bases in the middle. CDR3: CASSPVGRLGNEQFF. In DNA form, the CDR3 reads TGTGCCAGCAGTCCAGTGGGGAGGCTGGGGAATGAGCAGTTCTTC.

The chain links TRBV7-2 to TRBJ2-3; D is undetermined. Trimming took off 2 bases at V and 2 bases at J, with 14 bases between the two ends. The CDR3 loop spans 16 amino acids. Germline V gives CDR1 SGHTA, CDR2 FQGNSA. The CDR3 loop is CASSLKRRIDTDTQYF. Here the CDR3 DNA reads TGTGCCAGCAGCTTAAAAAGGAGAATTGACACAGATACGCAGTATTTT.

In DNA form, the CDR3 reads TGTGCCAGTAGTTTTATTGGGCCCAGGAAGTTCTTC. Protein: CASSFIGPRKFF. This chain joins TRBV19 and TRBJ2-1; D unclear. V lost 5 bases, J lost 14 bases, and 16 bases lay in between. The germline V gene has CDR1 LNHDA and CDR2 SQIVND (reference sequence). The CDR3 totals 12 residues.

The chain couples TRBV18 to TRBJ1-4; D gene unclear. The CDR3 is made up of 15 amino acids. Trimming pared 2 bases from V and 4 bases from J, leaving 11 bases between. Germline CDR1 KGHSH, CDR2 LQKENI. CDR3 nucleotide sequence: TGTGCCAGCTCACCAAACTCCGGGGTTAATGAAAAACTGTTTTTT. This sequence encodes CASSPNSGVNEKLFF.

This clone was counted a single time. The chain employs TRBV29-1 and TRBJ2-5; D unclear. This CDR3 region has 12 residues. The germline V gene encodes CDR1 SQVTM and CDR2 ANQGSEA. Trimming removed 3 bases at V and 5 bases at J, with 10 bases between. In DNA, the CDR3 is TGCAGCGTTGAGGTGAGCACGGAGACCCAGTACTTC. Translation gives CSVEVSTETQYF.

J is TRBJ2-3 and V is TRBV5-1, with 9 bases lining up with TRBD1. From germline, CDR1 is SGHRS and CDR2 YFSETQ. The ends lost 4 bases at V and 4 bases at J; junction bases unmatched: 4. The CDR3 is 14 residues long. The DNA for the CDR3 is TGCGCCAGCAGCCCCGGGACAGGGCCAGATACGCAGTATTTT. It codes for CASSPGTGPDTQYF.

The V call is TRBV19, the J call TRBJ2-7; D is possibly TRBD2 (5 bases). CDR3 size: 14 residues. The V end lost 7 bases, the J end lost 6 bases, and 19 bases lay between the germline ends. Per the germline V gene, CDR1 is LNHDA and CDR2 is SQIVND (reference sequence). CDR3 protein: CASTSSGGSREQYF. In DNA, the CDR3 is TGTGCCAGTACCTCGTCCGGCGGGTCTCGCGAGCAGTACTTC.

This chain uses TRBV7-6 with TRBJ2-3; 12 bases fit TRBD2. This CDR3 has 17 residues. Germline V gene data show CDR1 as SGHVS and CDR2 as FNYEAQ. V trimming: 5 bases; J trimming: 1 base; junction bases outside the gene matches: 7. The CDR3 protein is CASSRRTSGTRTDTQYF. The CDR3, as DNA: TGTGCCAGCAGCCGGAGGACTAGCGGGACTCGCACAGATACGCAGTATTTT.

The chain uses TRBV28 and TRBJ1-1; unclear D gene. Germline CDR1 reads MDHEN; CDR2 reads SYDVKM. The V end lost 4 bases, the J end lost 6 bases, and 12 bases lay between the germline ends. This CDR3 is 13 amino acids long. Here the CDR3 DNA reads TGTGCCAGCAGTTCGGACCCGGGGTCTGAAGCTTTCTTT. Translating it yields CASSSDPGSEAFF.

This clone came up a few times. This sequence joins TRBV5-4 and TRBJ1-2, with TRBD1 matching 8 bases. Germline V gene sequence: CDR1 SGHNT, CDR2 YYREEE (reference sequence). This CDR3 has 17 amino acids. J lost 8 bases, V lost 4 bases, and 19 bases had no gene match. The CDR3 region has the DNA TGTGCCAGCAGCGAATGGCGGCCAGGACAGGGATCGGGGGGCTACACCTTC. Its protein product is CASSEWRPGQGSGGYTF.

This chain links TRBV4-1 with TRBJ1-1; D unclear. Germline V gene sequence: CDR1 MGHRA, CDR2 YSYEKL. This CDR3 spans 14 amino acids. The ends were cut back, 1 base at V and 0 bases at J, with 6 bases in the middle. The CDR3 nucleotides read TGCGCCAGCAGCCAAGTGAGCCTGAACACTGAAGCTTTCTTT. Protein sequence: CASSQVSLNTEAFF.

This clone has only one observation. The chain combines TRBV3-1 (or the pseudogene TRBV3-2) with TRBJ2-1, with TRBD1 as a possible D gene (6 bases). CDR1 and CDR2 (germline): LGHDT, YNNKEL (reference sequence). The CDR3 runs to 17 residues. V lost 3 bases to trimming and J lost 5 bases, with 20 bases between them. This CDR3 is CASSQIGLGTSHNEQFF. CDR3 nucleotides: TGTGCCAGCAGCCAGATCGGTTTGGGGACATCCCACAATGAGCAGTTCTTC.